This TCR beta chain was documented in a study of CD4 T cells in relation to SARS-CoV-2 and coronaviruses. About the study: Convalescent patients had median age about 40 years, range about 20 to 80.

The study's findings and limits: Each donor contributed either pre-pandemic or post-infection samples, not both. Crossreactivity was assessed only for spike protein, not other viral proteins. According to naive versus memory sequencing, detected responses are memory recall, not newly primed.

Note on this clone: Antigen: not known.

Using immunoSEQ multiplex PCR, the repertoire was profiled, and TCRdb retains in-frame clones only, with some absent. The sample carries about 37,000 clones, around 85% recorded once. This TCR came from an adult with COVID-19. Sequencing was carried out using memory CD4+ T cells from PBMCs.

Written as DNA, the CDR3 is TGCGCCAGCAGCTCACAGGGAGGTCAGTTCGAGCAGTACTTC. Translation gives CASSSQGGQFEQYF. The chain is built from TRBV5-1 and TRBJ2-7, with D perhaps matching TRBD1 or TRBD2 (6 bases each). V gave up 3 bases and J gave up 6 bases, with 16 bases separating them. CDR1 is SGHRS and CDR2 is YFSETQ in the germline V gene. The CDR3 is 14 residues long.